The 3 T cell receptor beta chains below all came from one sample that was sequenced in a study of CD8 T cells in ankylosing spondylitis. TCRdb re-derived calls from the 5' RACE reads in MiXCR, one entry per CDR3 protein. Counted here are under 950,000 distinct CDR3 sequences, 19% occurring once; the ten biggest clones make up approximately 18%. Study-wide results and caveats: What appeared characteristic of ankylosing spondylitis blood was a TCR beta motif of eight highly homologous variants.

Their antigens remain unidentified. Sequences were obtained from blood, either unsorted or a sorted T cell fraction (not recorded which). All receptors come from a male donor with ankylosing spondylitis.

The sample holds a few counts of this clonotype. The rearrangement links TRBV20-1 to TRBJ1-5, with 10 bases matching TRBD1. Germline-derived CDR1 and CDR2 are DFQATT and SNEGSKA (reference sequence). With V trimmed by 6 bases and J by 1 base, 6 bases remained unmatched. This CDR3 is 15 amino acids long. CDR3 DNA: TGCAGTGCAAGGACAGGGGGGGTCAGCAATCAGCCCCAGCATTTT. Protein: CSARTGGVSNQPQHF.

V is TRBV2 and J is TRBJ2-7; D possibly corresponds to TRBD1 (5 bases). The CDR3 spans 13 residues. Trimming shortened V by 5 bases and J by 3 bases, and 11 bases separated the two germline ends. Germline CDR1 reads SNHLY; CDR2 reads FYNNEI. The CDR3 DNA follows: TGTGCCAGCAGTATTGACAGAAACTACGAGCAGTACTTC. This codes for CASSIDRNYEQYF. Full variable domain (remainder filled in from reference TRBV2 and TRBJ2-7): EPEVTQTPSHQVTQMGQEVILRCVPISNHLYFYWYRQILGQKVEFLVSFYNNEISEKSEIFDDQFSVERPDGSNFTLKIRSTKLEDSAMYFCASSIDRNYEQYFGPGTRLTVT.

The V and J genes are TRBV11-3 and TRBJ2-7; maybe TRBD2 (6 bases). The CDR3 covers 12 residues. Germline V gene lookup returns CDR1 SGHNT and CDR2 YENEEA. The V and J ends lost 5 bases and 7 bases respectively, with 12 bases between them. The CDR3: CASSRGGVEQYF. CDR3 sequence (DNA): TGTGCCAGCAGCCGCGGCGGGGTGGAGCAGTACTTC.